This T cell receptor (beta chain) was recorded in a study of cytomegalovirus exposure and HLA in healthy donors. Study conclusions and caveats: The study reported that TCR beta sequences accurately predicted HLA-A and HLA-B alleles in most subjects. Some public TCRs appeared in many individuals, while most sequences were rare. The study dropped some indistinguishable V segments, TRBV6-2 and TRBV6-3 among them. It was in a later analysis that TCR association rates were seen to vary by HLA locus, highest for DRB1 and lowest for HLA-C.

Of note for this clone: The antigen is undetermined.

The CDR3 has 17 residues. Per germline, CDR1 LNHDA and CDR2 SQIVND (reference sequence). The germline V and J ends were trimmed by 4 bases and 2 bases, with 17 bases remaining between them. The PCR ran on 60 Vbeta and 13 Jbeta primers. Measured with immunoSEQ multiplex PCR; TCRdb has only the in-frame clones, and not every one. The table includes roughly 110,000 clones, 73% detected once. The sequence was obtained from a man aged 25 to 40 in good health and CMV-seronegative. Sequenced input: PBMCs. The chain couples TRBV19 to TRBJ2-2, with a tentative D call TRBD2 (5 bases). CDR3: CASSTYGLHSNTGELFF. As DNA, the CDR3 is TGTGCCAGTAGTACATACGGACTCCACAGCAACACCGGGGAGCTGTTTTTT.